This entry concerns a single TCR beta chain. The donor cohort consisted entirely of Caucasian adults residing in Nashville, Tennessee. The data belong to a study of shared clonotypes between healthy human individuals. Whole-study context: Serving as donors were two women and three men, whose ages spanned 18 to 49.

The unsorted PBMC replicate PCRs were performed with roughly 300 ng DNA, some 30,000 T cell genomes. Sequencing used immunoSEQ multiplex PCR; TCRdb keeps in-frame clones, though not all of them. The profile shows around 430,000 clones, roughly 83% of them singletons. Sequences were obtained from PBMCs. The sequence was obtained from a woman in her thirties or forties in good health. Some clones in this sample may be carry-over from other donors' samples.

The CDR3 region is CASSLSQEGAGNQPQHF. The CDR3 DNA reads TGTGCCAGCAGTTTAAGTCAGGAGGGCGCAGGCAATCAGCCCCAGCATTTT. The gene calls are TRBV28 and TRBJ1-5; D not resolved. This CDR3 region has 17 residues. With 2 bases removed from V and 2 bases from J, the gap between germline ends came to 16 bases. In germline, CDR1 is MDHEN, CDR2 SYDVKM.